These 30 T cell receptor beta chains share one sample of origin, sequenced in a study of breast tumors, draining lymph nodes, adjacent tissues (dated by TCRdb to the mid-2010s). The library was prepared using multiplex PCR. TCRdb lists the instrument as Illumina HiSeq 2000. Through fastp at Q25 and MiXCR, TCRdb rebuilt clones from the public reads, retaining in-frame beta chains. Rows are unified per CDR3 protein, each entry keeping the most common DNA and genes. The sample contains about 63,000 distinct CDR3 sequences, 57% of them found a single time. The ten biggest clones cover roughly 19% of the sample. The sequenced material came from breast tumor tissue. These TCRs come from a female donor with breast cancer. Some clones in this sample may be carry-over from other donors' samples.

CDR3 bases: TGCAGCGTTCCGGGACAGGGGGCAGGGGGCTACACCTTC. It translates to CSVPGQGAGGYTF. The chain is built from TRBV29-1 and TRBJ1-2; TRBD1 matches at 12 bases. This CDR3 is 13 amino acids long. Per germline, CDR1 SQVTM and CDR2 ANQGSEA. Trimming took 5 bases from V and 8 from J; bases not matched to a gene: 6.

The CDR3 is CSARGGPLHF. As DNA, the CDR3 is TGCAGTGCTAGAGGGGGGCCCCTCCACTTT. This chain uses TRBV20-1 with TRBJ1-6, with a possible D match to TRBD1 (5 bases). This CDR3 region has 10 residues. V was pared by 1 base and J by 13 bases, with 5 bases between. CDR1 is DFQATT and CDR2 is SNEGSKA in the germline V gene (reference sequence).

This clonotype was counted at least ten times. Just one base apart from a much larger clone, this may be a read error. V gene TRBV6-5 combines with J gene TRBJ2-3, with D possibly being TRBD1 or TRBD2 (5 bases each). The CDR3 is 16 residues long. Germline assignment: CDR1 MNHEY and CDR2 SVGAGI. The CDR3 region has the DNA TGTGCCAGCAGTCACTCAGGCGAGGGGCATGGAGATACGCAGTATTTT. This encodes CASSHSGEGHGDTQYF.

Turning to this clonotype: A much larger clone sits a single nucleotide away, making a read error possible. The gene calls are TRBV2 and TRBJ1-4, with TRBD1 as a possible D gene (6 bases). Germline V gene lookup returns CDR1 SNHLY and CDR2 FYNNEI. This CDR3 has 11 residues. The CDR3 DNA sequence: TGTGCCAGCAGTGGGGGGGGTAGCGGGACATTT. Its protein is CASSGGGSGTF.

The V and J genes are TRBV30 and TRBJ1-3; the D is unclear. V was shortened by 3 bases and J by 8 bases, with 17 bases between the two germline ends. This CDR3 contains 14 residues. From germline, CDR1 is GTSNPN and CDR2 SVGIG (reference sequence). This CDR3 reads CAWRKDNCGYTIYF. Here the CDR3 DNA reads TGTGCCTGGAGGAAGGATAACTGTGGCTACACCATATATTTT.

This clonotype was counted ten times or more. This chain uses TRBV5-8 with TRBJ2-4; 7 nucleotides agree with TRBD2. From germline, CDR1 is SGHTS and CDR2 YDEGEE. The CDR3 has 14 residues. V lost 0 bases and J lost 9; bases outside the gene matches: 6. CDR3 DNA sequence: TGTGCCAGCAGCTTGGGCGAGCGGGAAAGCATTCAGTACTTC. Translating gives CASSLGERESIQYF.

V usage is TRBV24-1 and J usage is TRBJ2-7; D is ambiguous. The CDR3 extends over 13 amino acids. The germline CDR1 and CDR2 sequences are KGHDR and SFDVKD. V lost 0 bases and J 7 bases, leaving 9 bases between the germline ends. CDR3 DNA sequence: TGTGCCACCAGTGATTTGGGCAGCCAGGAGCAGTACTTC. Translated, it gives CATSDLGSQEQYF.

This clonotype was seen at least ten times. The chain combines TRBV7-3 with TRBJ2-6; a weak D match, TRBD1 (6 bases). CDR3 length equals 17 residues. V lost 5 bases and J lost 0, with 14 bases in between. In germline, CDR1 is SGHTA, CDR2 FQGTGA. CDR3 DNA: TGTGCCAGCAGCCCACAGGGTTGGGCCTCTGGGGCCAACGTCCTGACTTTC. Translation: CASSPQGWASGANVLTF. The full variable domain, its missing parts supplied by reference TRBV7-3 and TRBJ2-6, is GAGVSQTPSNKVTEKGKYVELRCDPISGHTALYWYRQSLGQGPEFLIYFQGTGAADDSGLPNDRFFAVRPEGSVSTLKIQRTERGDSAVYLCASSPQGWASGANVLTFGAGSRLTVL.

This clonotype was recorded at least ten times. This rearrangement joins TRBV7-9 to TRBJ2-7; no clear D. The CDR3 consists of 12 residues. The V end was cut by 5 bases, the J end by 0 bases, with 5 bases between. Per the germline V gene, CDR1 is SEHNR and CDR2 is FQNEAQ (reference sequence). Here the CDR3 reads CASSRSSYEQYF. CDR3 nucleotide sequence: TGTGCCAGCAGCCGCAGCTCCTACGAGCAGTACTTC.

On this clonotype: One end of the junction varies from germline; a read error may be responsible. The V gene is TRBV11-2, the J gene TRBJ2-3; 8 nucleotides line up with TRBD2. The CDR3 is 15 residues long. Germline assignment: CDR1 SGHAT and CDR2 FQNNGV. CDR3 protein: CASILRLAGSDTQYF. Here the CDR3 DNA reads TGTGCCAGCATCTTAAGGCTAGCGGGTTCAGATACGCAGTATTTT.

V and J are TRBV25-1 and TRBJ1-2; the D gene is possibly TRBD1 (5 bases). CDR3 length: 14 amino acids. CDR1 MGHDK and CDR2 SYGVNS come from the germline V gene. Trimming stripped 3 bases from V and 7 bases from J, with 15 bases between. In DNA form, the CDR3 reads TGTGCCAGCAGTGATTCCGGGACGAGAAGTGGCTACACCTTC. It yields the protein CASSDSGTRSGYTF.

Note on this clonotype: A junction boundary mismatches the germline segment, possibly from a read error. V usage is TRBV15 and J usage is TRBJ2-7; 8 bases are shared with TRBD1. The length of the CDR3 is 15 residues. The germline V gene encodes CDR1 LNHNV and CDR2 YYDKDF (reference sequence). This chain's CDR3 is CASSSLQGAGYEQYF. The CDR3 nucleotides read TGTGCCAGCAGCTCCCTCCAGGGGGCAGGGTACGAGCAGTACTTC.

This clonotype was detected many times. The chain joins TRBV28 to TRBJ2-5; 15 bases line up with TRBD2. Germline V gene sequence: CDR1 MDHEN, CDR2 SYDVKM. Trimming at V came to 7 bases and at J to 0 bases, leaving 9 bases not matched to a gene. The CDR3 sequence is 18 residues long. In nucleotides, the CDR3 is TGTGCCAGCACTCCGGGACTAGCGGGAGGAGCATACCAAGAGACCCAGTACTTC. It yields the protein CASTPGLAGGAYQETQYF.

This clonotype was seen more than once but under ten times. The chain has TRBV19 and TRBJ2-3, with 8 bases identical to TRBD2. CDR1 is LNHDA and CDR2 is SQIVND in the germline V gene (reference sequence). This CDR3 contains 15 residues. J gave up 0 bases and V 6 bases, and 5 bases lay outside the gene matches. The CDR3 DNA is TGTGCCAGTAGCCTTAGCGGGGAGAGCACAGATACGCAGTATTTT. Its protein product is CASSLSGESTDTQYF. Drawing the rest from reference TRBV19 and TRBJ2-3, the complete variable domain is DGGITQSPKYLFRKEGQNVTLSCEQNLNHDAMYWYRQDPGQGLRLIYYSQIVNDFQKGDIAEGYSVSREKKESFPLTVTSAQKNPTAFYLCASSLSGESTDTQYFGPGTRLTVL.

Turning to this clonotype: Since a much larger clone is just one base distant, this may be a read error. The CDR3 sequence is CASSLYGGGDTDTQYF. CDR3 coding DNA: TGTGCCAGCAGCTTGTACGGGGGGGGGGACACAGATACGCAGTATTTT. The J gene is TRBJ2-3, the V gene TRBV5-6, with 8 bases identical to TRBD2. Germline V gene sequence: CDR1 SGHDT, CDR2 YYEEEE. This CDR3 contains 16 residues. The J segment lost 2 bases and the V segment lost 1 base, leaving 6 bases of the junction unmatched.

This clonotype was recorded at least ten times. CDR3 nucleotide sequence: TGCAGTGCTAGAGAAGCCACCGGTGGAAACACCATATATTTT. Its protein product is CSAREATGGNTIYF. The chain recombines TRBV20-1 with TRBJ1-3; D is ambiguous. This CDR3 has 14 residues. Germline assignment: CDR1 DFQATT and CDR2 SNEGSKA (reference sequence). Trimming removed 0 bases at V and 3 bases at J, with 9 bases between.

This clonotype was picked up many times. This chain joins TRBV10-3 and TRBJ1-5; D uncertain. Germline-derived CDR1 and CDR2 are ENHRY and SYGVKD. The CDR3 contains 14 residues. The V and J ends lost 0 bases and 4 bases respectively, with 7 bases between them. CDR3 loop: CAISESAGNQPQHF. CDR3 DNA: TGTGCCATCAGTGAGTCTGCGGGGAATCAGCCCCAGCATTTT.

This clonotype came up many times. The chain combines TRBV7-2 with TRBJ2-1; D unclear. The germline V and J ends were trimmed by 1 base and 1 base, with 8 bases remaining between them. The CDR3 sequence is 15 residues long. Germline V lookup: CDR1 SGHTA, CDR2 FQGNSA. The CDR3 spells CASSLEAPSYNEQFF. CDR3 DNA: TGTGCCAGCAGCTTAGAAGCGCCATCCTACAATGAGCAGTTCTTC.

The chain is built from TRBV7-2 and TRBJ1-1; 7 nucleotides line up with TRBD1. CDR1 SGHTA and CDR2 FQGNSA come from the germline V gene. This CDR3 contains 13 residues. V lost 5 bases, J lost 7 bases, and 7 bases stayed unmatched. CDR3 coding DNA: TGTGCCAGCAGCGCCACAGGGGTTGGTGAAGCTTTCTTT. Protein: CASSATGVGEAFF.

V gene TRBV7-9 combines with J gene TRBJ2-7, with 8 bases aligning to TRBD1. This CDR3 comprises 15 residues. CDR1 and CDR2 from the germline V gene are SEHNR and FQNEAQ (reference sequence). Trimming removed 8 bases from V and 5 bases from J; junction bases left unmatched: 14. The CDR3 DNA reads as TGTGCCAGCGGGACAGGCGGGACTGGTCTGAACGAGCAGTACTTC. Translated, it gives CASGTGGTGLNEQYF.

The chain uses TRBV19 and TRBJ2-1; D possibly corresponds to TRBD1 (6 bases). This CDR3 spans 14 amino acids. Germline V CDR1 and CDR2: LNHDA, SQIVND (reference sequence). Trimming stripped 4 bases from V and 3 bases from J, with 10 bases between. CDR3 nucleotide sequence: TGTGCCAGTAGTACCGGACAGATCTACAATGAGCAGTTCTTC. Translation gives CASSTGQIYNEQFF.

CDR3 residues: CASTTSGDTYEQYF. The DNA for the CDR3 is TGCGCCAGCACGACTAGCGGGGACACCTACGAGCAGTACTTC. The gene calls are TRBV5-1 and TRBJ2-7, with 11 bases lining up with TRBD2. The CDR3 is 14 residues long. Germline-derived CDR1 and CDR2 are SGHRS and YFSETQ. V lost 6 bases to trimming and J lost 2 bases; unmatched junction nucleotides: 4.

This clonotype was found many times. The chain is built from TRBV12-3 or TRBV12-4 and TRBJ1-2; D ambiguous. V was clipped by 7 bases and J by 7 bases, with 13 bases between them. The CDR3 length is 12 residues. DNA for the CDR3: TGTGCCAGCACAAATCCCCCCGGTGGCTACACCTTC. It encodes CASTNPPGGYTF.

The chain combines TRBV20-1 with TRBJ2-1, with 9 bases matching TRBD2. The CDR3 contains 12 residues. The ends lost 4 bases at V and 7 bases at J; junction bases unmatched: 2. Germline loops: CDR1 DFQATT, CDR2 SNEGSKA (reference sequence). The CDR3 sequence is CSAIAGVNEQFF. CDR3 in DNA: TGCAGTGCTATAGCGGGAGTTAATGAGCAGTTCTTC.

The gene calls are TRBV9 and TRBJ2-3, with D possibly being TRBD1 (6 bases). Trimming removed 4 bases at V and 0 bases at J, with 12 bases between. Germline values: CDR1 SGDLS, CDR2 YYNGEE. The CDR3 has 15 residues. CDR3 loop: CASSSQGSSTDTQYF. CDR3 sequence (DNA): TGTGCCAGCAGCTCACAGGGTTCTAGCACAGATACGCAGTATTTT.

This sequence joins TRBV12-3 or TRBV12-4 and TRBJ2-3, with no clear D. CDR3 size: 13 residues. Trimming stripped 5 bases from V and 2 bases from J, with 8 bases between. The CDR3 bases are TGTGCCAGCAGTATGGACCCCACAGATACGCAGTATTTT. Its protein product is CASSMDPTDTQYF.

For the CDR3, the DNA is TGCAGTGCTAGAGATCCCAGGGGGACTGAAGCTTTCTTT. Translation gives CSARDPRGTEAFF. V is TRBV20-1 and J is TRBJ1-1, with 7 bases lining up with TRBD1. Germline CDR1 reads DFQATT; CDR2 reads SNEGSKA (reference sequence). This CDR3 is 13 amino acids long. Trimming at V came to 0 bases and at J to 5 bases, leaving 3 bases not matched to a gene.

V is TRBV29-1 and J is TRBJ2-5, with 8 bases matching TRBD1. CDR3 length equals 13 residues. CDR1 is SQVTM and CDR2 is ANQGSEA in the germline V gene. V gave up 5 bases and J gave up 4 bases; unmatched junction bases: 6. The CDR3 is CSVTGTGGETQYF. In DNA form, the CDR3 reads TGCAGCGTTACCGGGACAGGTGGAGAGACCCAGTACTTC.

In its sample, this clonotype was seen many times. The chain joins TRBV15 to TRBJ1-6; D gene ambiguous. Germline V gene data show CDR1 as LNHNV and CDR2 as YYDKDF (reference sequence). The germline V and J ends were trimmed by 5 bases and 0 bases, with 5 bases remaining between them. The CDR3 sequence is 14 residues long. CDR3 protein: CATSGSSYNSPLHF. DNA of the CDR3: TGTGCCACCAGCGGCAGCTCCTATAATTCACCCCTCCACTTT.

This clonotype was seen many times. The rearrangement links TRBV11-2 to TRBJ1-6; D remains ambiguous. Germline CDR1 reads SGHAT; CDR2 reads FQNNGV. Between the trimmed V and J ends, which lost 6 bases and 9 bases, there was a span of 12 bases. CDR3 length equals 13 residues. In DNA, the CDR3 is TGTGCCAGCAGTTACGACACGGGTTCACCCCTCCACTTT. This codes for CASSYDTGSPLHF. Variable domain in full (rest from reference TRBV11-2 and TRBJ1-6): EAGVAQSPRYKIIEKRQSVAFWCNPISGHATLYWYQQILGQGPKLLIQFQNNGVVDDSQLPKDRFSAERLKGVDSTLKIQPAKLEDSAVYLCASSYDTGSPLHFGNGTRLTVT.